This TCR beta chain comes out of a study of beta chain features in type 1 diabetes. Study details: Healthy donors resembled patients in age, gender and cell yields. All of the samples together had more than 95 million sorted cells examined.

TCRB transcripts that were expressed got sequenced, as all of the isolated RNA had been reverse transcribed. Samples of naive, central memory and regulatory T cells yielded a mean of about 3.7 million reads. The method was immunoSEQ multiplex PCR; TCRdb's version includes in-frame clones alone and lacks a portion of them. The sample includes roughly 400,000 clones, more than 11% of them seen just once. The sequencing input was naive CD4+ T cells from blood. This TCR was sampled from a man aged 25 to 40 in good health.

This CDR3 reads CASTSGGQGETQYF. DNA for the CDR3: TGTGCCAGCACTAGCGGGGGCCAGGGAGAGACCCAGTACTTC. The V and J genes are TRBV9 and TRBJ2-5, with 10 bases identical to TRBD2. V gave up 6 bases and J gave up 4 bases; unmatched junction bases: 6. Germline lookup yields CDR1 SGDLS and CDR2 YYNGEE. This CDR3 spans 14 amino acids.